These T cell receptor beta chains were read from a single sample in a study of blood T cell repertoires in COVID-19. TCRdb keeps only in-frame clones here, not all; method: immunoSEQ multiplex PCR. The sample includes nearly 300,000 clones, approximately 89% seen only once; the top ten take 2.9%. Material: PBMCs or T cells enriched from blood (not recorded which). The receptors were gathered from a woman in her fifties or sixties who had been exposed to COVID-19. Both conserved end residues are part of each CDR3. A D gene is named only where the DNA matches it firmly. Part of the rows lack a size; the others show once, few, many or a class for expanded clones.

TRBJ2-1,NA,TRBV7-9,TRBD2,TGTGCCAGCAGCTTAAAGCTAGCGGGGGGGTGGTTCTTC,CASSLKLAGGWFF
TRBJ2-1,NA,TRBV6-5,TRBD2,TGTGCCAGCAGGGGACTAGCGGGGGGTTACAATGAGCAGTTCTTC,CASRGLAGGYNEQFF
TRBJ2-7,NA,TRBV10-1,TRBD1,TGCGCCAGAGACAGGGGCTCCTACGAGCAGTACTTC,CARDRGSYEQYF
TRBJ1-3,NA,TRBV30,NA,TGTGCCTGGAGTGTAGGGGATTTCTCTGGAAACACCATATATTTT,CAWSVGDFSGNTIYF
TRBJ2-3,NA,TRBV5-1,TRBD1,TGCGCCAGCAGCCCTACGGGACAGGTTACTAGCACAGATACGCAGTATTTT,CASSPTGQVTSTDTQYF
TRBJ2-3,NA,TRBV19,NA,TGTGCCAGTAAGGCCTCCGGAGGGGGCGCCAGCACAGATACGCAGTATTTT,CASKASGGGASTDTQYF
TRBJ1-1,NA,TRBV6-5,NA,TGTGCCAGCAGAGACCGGGAGCACACTGAAGCTTTCTTT,CASRDREHTEAFF
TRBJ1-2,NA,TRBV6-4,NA,TGTGCCAGCACTCAAATTGCGGGGGGGAACTATGGCTACACCTTC,CASTQIAGGNYGYTF
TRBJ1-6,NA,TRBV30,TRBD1,TGTGCCTGGAGTGGGGCAACCCGGGACAGGGATAATTCACCCCTCCACTTT,CAWSGATRDRDNSPLHF
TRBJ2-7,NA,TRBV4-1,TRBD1,TGCGCCAGCAGCCAGGAACAGGGGTGGAGGAAGCAGTACTTC,CASSQEQGWRKQYF
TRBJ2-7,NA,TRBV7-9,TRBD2,TGTGCCAGCAGCTTCCCGGGAGGGTTTGACGAGCAGTACTTC,CASSFPGGFDEQYF
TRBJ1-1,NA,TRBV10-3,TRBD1,TGTGCCATCAGTTCACAGGGGGGCACTGAAGCTTTCTTT,CAISSQGGTEAFF
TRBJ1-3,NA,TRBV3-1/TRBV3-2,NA,TGTGCCAGCAGCCAAGGATCAGGTTCGGGAAACACCATATATTTT,CASSQGSGSGNTIYF
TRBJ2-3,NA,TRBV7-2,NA,TGTGCCAGCAGCTTACGCGACAAAGATACGCAGTATTTT,CASSLRDKDTQYF
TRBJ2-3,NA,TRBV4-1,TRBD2,TGCGCCAGCAGCCAAGGGACTAGCGGGGATACGCAGTATTTT,CASSQGTSGDTQYF
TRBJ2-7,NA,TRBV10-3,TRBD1,TGTGCCATCGGGGACAGGTGGACAGGGGAGAGCTACGAGCAGTACTTC,CAIGDRWTGESYEQYF
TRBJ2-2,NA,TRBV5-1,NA,TGCGCCAGCAGCTTGGGACAGCTAAACACCGGGGAGCTGTTTTTT,CASSLGQLNTGELFF
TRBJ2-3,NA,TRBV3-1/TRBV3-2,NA,TGTGCCAGCAGCCCGACTACAGATACGCAGTATTTT,CASSPTTDTQYF
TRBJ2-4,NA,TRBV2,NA,TGTGCCAGCAGTGAGGGAACTACAGGGCCACCTAGGAGGAACATTCAGTACTTC,CASSEGTTGPPRRNIQYF
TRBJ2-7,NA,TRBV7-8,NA,TGTGCCAGCAGCAAACAGGGTCACCAACTAAGCTCCTACGAGCAGTACTTC,CASSKQGHQLSSYEQYF
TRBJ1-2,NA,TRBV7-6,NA,TGTGCCAGCAGCCTAGGAGATGCCTATGGCTACACCTTC,CASSLGDAYGYTF
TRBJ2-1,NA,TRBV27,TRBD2,TGTGCCAGTAGGGGACTAGGCTACAATGAGCAGTTCTTC,CASRGLGYNEQFF
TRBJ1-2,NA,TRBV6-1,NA,TGTGCCAGCAGTGAAGAGAGGCCGATCTATGGCTACACCTTC,CASSEERPIYGYTF
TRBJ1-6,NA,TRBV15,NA,TGTGCCACCCACTCCAGGGGAAGAGATTCACCCCTCCACTTT,CATHSRGRDSPLHF
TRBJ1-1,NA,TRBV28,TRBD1,TGTGCCAGCAGATTACAGGGGGAAGGGGGGATGAACACTGAAGCTTTCTTT,CASRLQGEGGMNTEAFF
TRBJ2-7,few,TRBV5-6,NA,TGTGCCAGCAGCTTGGGAAGGGGCGAGCAGTACTTC,CASSLGRGEQYF
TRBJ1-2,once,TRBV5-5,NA,TGTGCCAGCAGCTTGGAGTACAGTTTGAGCTATGGCTACACCTTC,CASSLEYSLSYGYTF
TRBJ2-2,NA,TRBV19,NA,TGTGCCAGTAGTATAGGGAGTGGGTCCGGGGAGCTGTTTTTT,CASSIGSGSGELFF
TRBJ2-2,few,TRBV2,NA,TGTGCCAGCAGTGGACAGGCCACCGGGGAGCTGTTTTTT,CASSGQATGELFF
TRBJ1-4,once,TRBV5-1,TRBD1,TGCGCCAGCTCTGAGCCAGGGGGACGAGAAAAACTGTTTTTT,CASSEPGGREKLFF
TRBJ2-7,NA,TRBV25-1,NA,TGTGCCAGCAGTGATATTTACGAGCAGTACTTC,CASSDIYEQYF
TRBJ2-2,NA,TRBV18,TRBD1,TGTGCCAGCTCCCCAAGACAGGGTCTCGCCGGGGAGCTGTTTTTT,CASSPRQGLAGELFF
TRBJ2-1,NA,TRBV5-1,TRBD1,TGCGCCAGCAGCCCTCTCGGGACAGGGGGCCTCGATGAGCAGTTCTTC,CASSPLGTGGLDEQFF
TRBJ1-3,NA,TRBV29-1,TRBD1,TGCAGCGCACACACCGACAGGGCTGGAAACACCATATATTTT,CSAHTDRAGNTIYF
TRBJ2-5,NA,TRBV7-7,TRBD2,TGTGCTAGCAGCCAAGCCACAGCGGGGAGAAAGTACTTC,CASSQATAGRKYF
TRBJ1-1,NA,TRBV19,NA,TGTGCCAGTAGTATAGCGGGCACTGAAGCTTTCTTT,CASSIAGTEAFF
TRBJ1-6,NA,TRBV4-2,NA,TGTGCCAGCAGCCAAGATCAGGGAACTTATAATTCACCCCTCCACTTT,CASSQDQGTYNSPLHF
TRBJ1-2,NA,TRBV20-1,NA,TGCAGTGCAACCCCAGGGGTCGGCTACACCTTC,CSATPGVGYTF
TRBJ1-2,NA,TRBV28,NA,TGTGCCAGCAGCCCCCATACGGGGGGGAACTATGGCTACACCTTC,CASSPHTGGNYGYTF
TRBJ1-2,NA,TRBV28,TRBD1,TGTGCCAGCAGCGAGAGGGGACAGGGGTATGGCTACACCTTC,CASSERGQGYGYTF
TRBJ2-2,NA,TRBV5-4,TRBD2,TGTGCCAGCAGCTTTGGTAGCGGGGGGGCCGGCGGGGAGCTGTTTTTT,CASSFGSGGAGGELFF
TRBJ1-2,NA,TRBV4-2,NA,TGTGCCAGCAGCCAAGGGGCGAAGGAGGCCTATGGCTACACCTTC,CASSQGAKEAYGYTF
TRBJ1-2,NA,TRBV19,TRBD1,TGTGCCAGTAGTATCGGGACAGGGATGGTTCATGGCTACACCTTC,CASSIGTGMVHGYTF
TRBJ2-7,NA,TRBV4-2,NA,TGTGCCAGCAGCCAAGATCGGTTCTACGAGCAGTACTTC,CASSQDRFYEQYF
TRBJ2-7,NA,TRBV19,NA,TGTGCCAGTACCAAAGCCTACTCGACACGGAACGAGCAGTACTTC,CASTKAYSTRNEQYF
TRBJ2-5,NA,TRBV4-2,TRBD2,TGTGCCAGCAGCCAGGCTACTAGCGACCACCAAGAGACCCAGTACTTC,CASSQATSDHQETQYF
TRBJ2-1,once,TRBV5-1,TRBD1,TGCGCCAGCAGCTTGCCGGACAGGCCTTACAATGAGCAGTTCTTC,CASSLPDRPYNEQFF
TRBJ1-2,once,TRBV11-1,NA,TGTGCCAGCAGCTCAGGAGTTGGAGGCTATGGCTACACCTTC,CASSSGVGGYGYTF
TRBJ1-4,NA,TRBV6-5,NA,TGTGCCAGCGGACTCGACGGCAATAATGAAAAACTGTTTTTT,CASGLDGNNEKLFF
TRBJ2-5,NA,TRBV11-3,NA,TGTGCCAGCAGCCGTACAGGGATGGAGACCCAGTACTTC,CASSRTGMETQYF
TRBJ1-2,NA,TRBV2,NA,TGTGCCAGCAGTGAAGCTGGGCAGGCCTATGGCTACACCTTC,CASSEAGQAYGYTF
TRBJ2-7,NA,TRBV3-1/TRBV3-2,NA,TGTGCCAGCAGCCACATGGGGGGCGAGCAGTACTTC,CASSHMGGEQYF
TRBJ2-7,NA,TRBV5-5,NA,TGTGCCAGCAGCGGGGGAACAGGCTCCGGGGGAGACGAGCAGTACTTC,CASSGGTGSGGDEQYF
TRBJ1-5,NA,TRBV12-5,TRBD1,TGTGCTAGTGGCGTGAGTCGGGACAGGGCTTTTAATTCGGCAAATAGCAATCAGCCCCAGCATTTT,CASGVSRDRAFNSANSNQPQHF
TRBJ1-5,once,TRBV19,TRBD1,TGTGCCAGTAGTATAATTCCGGGACAGGGATCCAATCAGCCCCAGCATTTT,CASSIIPGQGSNQPQHF